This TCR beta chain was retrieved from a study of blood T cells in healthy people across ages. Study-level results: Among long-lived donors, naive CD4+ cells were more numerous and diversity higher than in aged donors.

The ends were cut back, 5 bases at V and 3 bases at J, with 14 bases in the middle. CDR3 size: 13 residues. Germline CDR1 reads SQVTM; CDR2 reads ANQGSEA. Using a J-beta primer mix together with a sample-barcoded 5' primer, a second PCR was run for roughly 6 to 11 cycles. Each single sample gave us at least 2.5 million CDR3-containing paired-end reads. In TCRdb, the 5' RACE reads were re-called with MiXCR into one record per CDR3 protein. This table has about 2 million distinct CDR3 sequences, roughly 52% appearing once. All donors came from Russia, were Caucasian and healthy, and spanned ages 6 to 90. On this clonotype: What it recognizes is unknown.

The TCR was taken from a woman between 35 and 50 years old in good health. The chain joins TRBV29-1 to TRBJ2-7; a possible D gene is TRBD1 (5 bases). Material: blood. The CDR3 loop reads CSVLDGTGYEQYF. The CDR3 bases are TGCAGCGTTCTTGATGGAACAGGCTACGAGCAGTACTTC.